These T cell receptor beta chains were read from a single sample in a study of PD-1 blockade in mismatch repair-deficient tumors. The repertoire was sequenced with immunoSEQ multiplex PCR; TCRdb's copy has only in-frame clones and lacks some. The sample has tens of thousands of clones; approximately 78% are singletons. The sample consisted of peripheral blood, taken 44 weeks after starting pembrolizumab. The receptors were gathered from an adult with mismatch repair-deficient cancer. Each CDR3 is given with its conserved first and last residue. A D gene is named only where the DNA matches it firmly. Size is omitted from some rows. Given values are once, few, many or a class for expanded clones.

TRBD2	TRBJ2-3	NA	TRBV7-2	CASSLYVAGNTDTQYF	TGTGCCAGCAGCTTATATGTAGCGGGAAACACAGATACGCAGTATTTT
TRBD1	TRBJ2-7	NA	TRBV6-1	CASSPGQAMTYEQYF	TGTGCCAGCAGTCCAGGACAGGCAATGACCTACGAGCAGTACTTC
NA	TRBJ2-3	NA	TRBV7-3	CASSYLGRTDTQYF	TGTGCCAGCAGCTACCTGGGACGCACAGATACGCAGTATTTT
NA	TRBJ1-2	once	TRBV21-1	CASSRCLGQGWYYGYTF	TGTGCCAGCAGCAGATGCTTGGGACAGGGATGGTACTATGGCTACACCTTC
TRBD1	TRBJ1-1	NA	TRBV10-2	CATHGTEGTEAFF	TGCGCCACCCACGGGACAGAGGGCACTGAAGCTTTCTTT
TRBD2	TRBJ2-1	NA	TRBV9	CASSVGNGRAGEQFF	TGTGCCAGCAGCGTAGGCAACGGGAGGGCCGGTGAGCAGTTCTTC
NA	TRBJ1-2	NA	TRBV5-4	CASSSDRFYGYTF	TGTGCCAGCAGCTCGGACAGATTCTATGGCTACACCTTC
NA	TRBJ2-6	NA	TRBV5-6	CASSPYGGANVLTF	TGTGCCAGCAGCCCCTATGGTGGGGCCAACGTCCTGACTTTC
NA	TRBJ2-7	NA	TRBV6-1	CASSPGEGSSYEQYF	TGTGCCAGCAGCCCCGGTGAAGGCTCTTCCTACGAGCAGTACTTC
TRBD2	TRBJ2-3	NA	TRBV9	CASSVAQREEADTQYF	TGTGCCAGCAGCGTAGCGCAGCGGGAGGAAGCAGATACGCAGTATTTT
TRBD2	TRBJ2-7	NA	TRBV27	CASSLRLAGGTLHPEQYF	TGTGCCAGCAGTTTGAGACTAGCGGGAGGAACCCTGCATCCCGAGCAGTACTTC
TRBD2	TRBJ2-1	NA	TRBV9	CASSVGGTTINEQFF	TGTGCCAGCAGCGTAGGAGGGACTACCATCAATGAGCAGTTCTTC
NA	TRBJ1-1	NA	TRBV2	CASSGMAAVEAFF	TGTGCCAGCAGTGGAATGGCAGCGGTTGAAGCTTTCTTT
NA	TRBJ2-7	NA	TRBV7-8	CASAAATKAYEQYF	TGTGCCAGCGCCGCAGCTACAAAAGCCTACGAGCAGTACTTC
NA	TRBJ1-2	few	TRBV25-1	CASSDVDKVSRYTF	TGTGCCAGCAGTGACGTGGACAAGGTCTCTCGCTACACCTTC
NA	TRBJ2-7	NA	TRBV6-1	CASRSTGLGPYEQYF	TGTGCCAGCAGATCCACAGGGTTGGGACCCTACGAGCAGTACTTC
TRBD2	TRBJ2-7	NA	TRBV6-6	CASSRTSGLSYEQYF	TGTGCCAGCAGTCGGACTAGCGGGCTTTCCTACGAGCAGTACTTC
NA	TRBJ2-1	NA	TRBV11-2	CASSSKPKGGRAFYNEQFF	TGTGCCAGCAGCTCGAAGCCAAAGGGGGGGAGGGCCTTCTACAATGAGCAGTTCTTC
TRBD2	TRBJ2-1	NA	TRBV10-3	CATRWREASHEQFF	TGTGCCACCCGATGGCGGGAGGCCTCGCATGAGCAGTTCTTC
NA	TRBJ2-1	NA	TRBV4-1	CASSQDINWSSYNEQFF	TGCGCCAGCAGCCAAGATATTAACTGGAGCTCCTACAATGAGCAGTTCTTC
TRBD2	TRBJ2-5	NA	TRBV27	CAINGQGRSSGRASPKQETQYF	TGTGCCATCAACGGCCAGGGTAGGAGTAGCGGGAGGGCCTCACCTAAACAAGAGACCCAGTACTTC
TRBD1	TRBJ1-3	NA	TRBV13	CASGQGQNTIYF	TGTGCCAGCGGACAGGGGCAGAACACCATATATTTT
TRBD2	TRBJ2-5	NA	TRBV7-2	CASSLGVAGGETQYF	TGTGCCAGCAGCTTAGGGGTAGCGGGGGGGGAGACCCAGTACTTC
NA	TRBJ1-5	NA	TRBV18	CASSQGTGNQPQHF	TGTGCCAGCTCACAGGGGACGGGCAATCAGCCCCAGCATTTT
NA	TRBJ1-3	once	TRBV11-3	CASSLQTTGNTIYF	TGTGCCAGCAGCTTACAGACAACTGGAAACACCATATATTTT
TRBD2	TRBJ2-7	NA	TRBV6-1	CASRGGLAGVYEQYF	TGTGCCAGCAGGGGGGGACTAGCGGGAGTTTACGAGCAGTACTTC
NA	TRBJ1-5	NA	TRBV7-9	CASSLGRSGNQPQHF	TGTGCCAGCAGCTTAGGACGGTCAGGCAATCAGCCCCAGCATTTT
NA	TRBJ2-7	NA	TRBV7-6	CASSFGQGLGTYEQYF	TGTGCCAGCAGCTTTGGTCAGGGGTTAGGCACCTACGAGCAGTACTTC
NA	TRBJ2-7	NA	TRBV7-2	CASTLDTGFGEQYF	TGTGCCAGCACCCTCGATACGGGGTTCGGCGAGCAGTATTTC
NA	TRBJ2-2	NA	TRBV12-2	CASRNLRGLYGELFF	TGTGCAAGTCGCAATCTCAGGGGGCTATACGGGGAGCTGTTTTTT
TRBD1	TRBJ1-1	NA	TRBV29-1	CSARTGEGVTEAFF	TGCAGCGCCCGGACAGGAGAAGGTGTCACTGAAGCTTTCTTT
NA	TRBJ2-7	NA	TRBV6-1	CASSDGDLPYEQYF	TGTGCCAGCAGTGACGGGGACCTTCCCTACGAGCAGTACTTC
TRBD2	TRBJ2-2	once	TRBV15	CATSRDGLAGESTGELFF	TGTGCCACCAGCAGAGATGGACTAGCGGGAGAGAGCACCGGGGAGCTGTTTTTT
NA	TRBJ2-5	NA	TRBV6-5	CASTPGTLQETQYF	TGTGCCAGCACCCCCGGGACACTCCAAGAGACCCAGTACTTC
NA	TRBJ2-7	NA	TRBV27	CASRTGSAYEQYF	TGTGCCAGCAGGACAGGCAGTGCCTACGAGCAGTACTTC
NA	TRBJ2-5	NA	TRBV9	CASSPTTRPQETQYF	TGTGCCAGCAGCCCTACCACTAGGCCACAAGAGACCCAGTACTTC
NA	TRBJ2-2	NA	TRBV6-6	CASSYSRDTGELFF	TGTGCCAGCAGTTATAGCAGGGATACCGGGGAGCTGTTTTTT
NA	TRBJ1-1	NA	TRBV28	CASGAAAEAFF	TGTGCCAGCGGAGCGGCGGCAGAGGCTTTCTTT
TRBD2	TRBJ2-7	few	TRBV7-8	CASSLLAGGYEQYF	TGTGCCAGCAGCTTACTAGCGGGGGGTTACGAGCAGTACTTC
TRBD1	TRBJ1-5	NA	TRBV30	CAWSAPGQGPEQPQHF	TGTGCCTGGAGTGCACCGGGACAGGGGCCTGAGCAGCCCCAGCATTTT
NA	TRBJ2-1	NA	TRBV6-5	CASSYAAYNEQFF	TGTGCCAGCAGTTACGCTGCGTACAATGAGCAGTTCTTC
NA	TRBJ2-1	NA	TRBV27	CASSLFQVDEQFF	TGTGCCAGCAGTTTATTTCAGGTGGATGAGCAGTTCTTC
NA	TRBJ1-3	few	TRBV30	CAWNTGSGNTIYF	TGTGCCTGGAATACAGGGTCTGGAAACACCATATATTTT
TRBD1	TRBJ2-7	NA	TRBV18	CASSRATGGTYEQYF	TGTGCCAGCTCCCGAGCGACAGGGGGGACCTACGAGCAGTACTTC
NA	TRBJ2-1	NA	TRBV5-8	CASSRRRNEQFF	TGTGCCAGCAGCCGACGGAGGAATGAGCAGTTCTTC
TRBD2	TRBJ2-1	few	TRBV30	CAWSSSGSSYNEQFF	TGTGCCTGGAGTTCCAGCGGGAGCTCCTACAATGAGCAGTTCTTC
NA	TRBJ1-1	NA	TRBV30	CAWTRPGFGGGFEAFF	TGTGCCTGGACCCGCCCGGGGTTCGGAGGTGGGTTTGAAGCTTTCTTT
TRBD2	TRBJ2-1	NA	TRBV6-4	CASSDSFGLAGVCYNEQFF	TGTGCCAGCAGTGACTCATTCGGACTAGCGGGGGTCTGCTACAATGAGCAGTTCTTC
NA	TRBJ1-5	NA	TRBV7-2	CASSSPGGDDNQPQHF	TGTGCCAGCAGCTCACCTGGGGGGGACGACAATCAGCCCCAGCATTTT
NA	TRBJ1-1	NA	TRBV29-1	CSVEGRMNTEAFF	TGCAGCGTTGAAGGAAGGATGAACACTGAAGCTTTCTTT
TRBD2	TRBJ2-5	NA	TRBV5-1	CASSLVVAGYQETQYF	TGCGCCAGCAGCTTGGTAGTAGCGGGATACCAAGAGACCCAGTACTTC
NA	TRBJ2-7	few	TRBV2	CASIGTAYEQYF	TGTGCCAGCATCGGGACTGCCTACGAGCAGTACTTC
NA	TRBJ2-2	NA	TRBV29-1	CSVVRGATGELFF	TGCAGCGTTGTTAGGGGGGCGACCGGGGAGCTGTTTTTT
NA	TRBJ1-1	NA	TRBV30	CAWSTWTDNTEAFF	TGTGCCTGGAGTACTTGGACTGATAACACTGAAGCTTTCTTT
NA	TRBJ2-7	NA	TRBV7-3	CASSDSGTPAHEQYF	TGTGCCAGCAGCGACTCCGGGACACCGGCCCACGAGCAGTACTTC
NA	TRBJ1-1	few	TRBV7-3	CASSLSGANTEAFF	TGTGCCAGCAGCTTATCGGGGGCGAACACTGAAGCTTTCTTT
NA	TRBJ1-2	NA	TRBV5-1	CASSLGPPVNYGYTF	TGCGCCAGCAGCTTGGGCCCCCCAGTGAACTATGGCTACACCTTC